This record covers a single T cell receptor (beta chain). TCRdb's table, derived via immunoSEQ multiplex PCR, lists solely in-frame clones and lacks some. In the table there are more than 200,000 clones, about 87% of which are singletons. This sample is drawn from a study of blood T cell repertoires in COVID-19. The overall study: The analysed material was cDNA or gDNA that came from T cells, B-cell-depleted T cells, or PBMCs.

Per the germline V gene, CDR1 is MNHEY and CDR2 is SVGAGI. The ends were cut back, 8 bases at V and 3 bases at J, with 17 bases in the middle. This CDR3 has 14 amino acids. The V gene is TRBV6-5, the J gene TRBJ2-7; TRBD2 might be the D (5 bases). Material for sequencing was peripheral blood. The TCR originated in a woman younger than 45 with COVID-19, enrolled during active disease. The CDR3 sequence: CASGRTQEIYEQYF. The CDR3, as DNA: TGTGCCAGCGGAAGGACTCAAGAAATCTACGAGCAGTACTTC.